The sequence of this T cell receptor beta chain was determined in a study of T cells in Graves' hyperthyroidism and ophthalmopathy. Losses at the gene ends were 3 bases for V and 4 bases for J; bases not matched to a gene: 8. The CDR3 runs 16 residues. Germline values: CDR1 SGHRS, CDR2 YFSETQ. RNA transcripts gave rise to amplified TCR beta CDR3 regions. The HTBI primer set was used in a first-round RT-PCR of the TCR CDR3. TCRdb reprocessed the multiplex PCR reads via MiXCR and lists one record per CDR3 protein. Of fewer than 750,000 distinct CDR3 sequences listed, more than 14% are singletons. The sequenced sample consisted of blood. The receptor comes from a woman between 50 and 59 years old with Graves' ophthalmopathy. V is TRBV5-1 and J is TRBJ2-1; 9 bases map to TRBD1. For the CDR3, the DNA is TGCGCCAGCAGCTCTCGGACAGGGGTGGAATACAATGAGCAGTTCTTC. Its protein is CASSSRTGVEYNEQFF.